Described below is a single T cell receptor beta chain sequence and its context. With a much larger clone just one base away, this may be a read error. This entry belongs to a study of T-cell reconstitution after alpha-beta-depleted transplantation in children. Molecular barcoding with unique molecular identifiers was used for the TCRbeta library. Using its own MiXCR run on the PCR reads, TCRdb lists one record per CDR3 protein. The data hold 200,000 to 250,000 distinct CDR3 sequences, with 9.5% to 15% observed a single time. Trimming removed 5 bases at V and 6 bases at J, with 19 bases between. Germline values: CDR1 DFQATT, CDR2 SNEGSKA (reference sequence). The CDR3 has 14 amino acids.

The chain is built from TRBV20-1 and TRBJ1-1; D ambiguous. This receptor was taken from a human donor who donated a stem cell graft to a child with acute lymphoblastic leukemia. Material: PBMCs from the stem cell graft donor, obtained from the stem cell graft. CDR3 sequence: CSAAPAGFWSEAFF. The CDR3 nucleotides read TGCAGTGCTGCTCCCGCGGGATTTTGGTCTGAAGCTTTCTTT.